The 22 T cell receptor beta chains given below trace back to one sample, sequenced in a study of cytomegalovirus exposure and HLA in healthy donors. Primers for the PCR totalled 60 Vbeta and 13 Jbeta. Clones were sequenced by immunoSEQ multiplex PCR, and TCRdb holds only the in-frame ones, with some missing. Here the sample spans 150,000 to 200,000 clones, 75% to 90% being singletons. Sequenced: PBMCs. The origin of the receptors is a man in his late teens or twenties in good health and CMV-seropositive.

This chain joins TRBV23-1 and TRBJ2-5, with 9 bases matching TRBD1. TRBV23-1 is an ORF; its function is uncertain. The CDR3 contains 17 residues. V was pared by 0 bases and J by 4 bases, with 9 bases of the junction left unmatched. The DNA of the CDR3 is TGCGCCAGCAGTCAATCGGACAGGGGATTTAGGAGAGAGACCCAGTACTTC. It is translated as CASSQSDRGFRRETQYF.

The chain employs TRBV7-8 and TRBJ1-5; the D is unclear. V lost 3 bases to trimming and J lost 0 bases, with 9 bases between them. Germline V CDR1 and CDR2: SGHVS, FQNEAQ. This CDR3 is built from 15 residues. CDR3 in amino acids: CASSLNRVSNQPQHF. The CDR3 DNA reads as TGTGCCAGCAGCTTGAACAGAGTTAGCAATCAGCCCCAGCATTTT.

For the CDR3, the DNA is TGTGCCAGCAGCGATAGGAGGGCTAGCGGGGGGTCCAATGAGCAGTTCTTC. This sequence encodes CASSDRRASGGSNEQFF. The V call is TRBV7-3, the J call TRBJ2-1; the match to TRBD2 covers 11 bases. After removal of 5 bases from V and 6 bases from J, the junction contained 12 bases not matched to a gene. CDR1 and CDR2 from the germline V gene are SGHTA and FQGTGA. The CDR3 runs to 17 residues.

The chain employs TRBV5-6 and TRBJ2-7, with 8 bases fitting TRBD1. This CDR3 spans 15 amino acids. Germline V gene data show CDR1 as SGHDT and CDR2 as YYEEEE. V was pared by 1 base and J by 4 bases, with 7 bases of the junction left unmatched. The CDR3 nucleotides are TGTGCCAGCAGCTTGCTGACAGGGGATGTATACGAGCAGTACTTC. Amino acid sequence: CASSLLTGDVYEQYF.

This clone was seen only a few times. The chain carries TRBV6-1 and TRBJ2-7; D unclear. CDR1 and CDR2 from the germline V gene are MNHNS and SASEGT. The CDR3 totals 14 residues. The V gene lost 4 bases and the J gene lost 2 bases, with 12 bases spanning the gap. Here the CDR3 reads CASSAGPEPYEQYF. CDR3 coding DNA: TGTGCCAGCAGTGCGGGTCCGGAGCCCTACGAGCAGTACTTC.

The V gene is TRBV10-2, the J gene TRBJ2-7; 9 positions agree with TRBD2. V dropped 6 bases and J dropped 9; count of bases not matched to a gene: 15. This CDR3 has 15 residues. Germline assignment: CDR1 WSHSY and CDR2 SAAADI. The CDR3: CASRGKSAGGLVQYF. CDR3 in DNA: TGCGCCAGCAGAGGAAAATCGGCGGGGGGGCTAGTGCAGTACTTC.

This sequence joins TRBV6-1 and TRBJ1-6, with 8 nucleotides matching TRBD1. Germline V gene sequence: CDR1 MNHNS, CDR2 SASEGT. This CDR3 has 16 residues. V was pared by 0 bases and J by 9 bases, with 7 bases of the junction left unmatched. For the CDR3, the DNA is TGTGCCAGCAGTGAAGCGCTCGCAGGGGGCTCTTCACCCCTCCACTTT. It translates to CASSEALAGGSSPLHF.

The table lists this clone with a count of one. The gene calls are TRBV7-9 and TRBJ2-5; TRBD2 agrees at 11 bases. This CDR3 has 18 amino acids. Trimming at V came to 1 base and at J to 5 bases, leaving 12 bases not matched to a gene. Germline CDR1 SEHNR, CDR2 FQNEAQ (reference sequence). CDR3 sequence reads: CASSLGASGGPVRETQYF. CDR3 nucleotide sequence: TGTGCCAGCAGCTTAGGGGCTAGCGGGGGGCCCGTTCGGGAGACCCAGTACTTC. The full variable domain, in which reference TRBV7-9 and TRBJ2-5 provide the parts outside the CDR3, is DTGVSQNPRHKITKRGQNVTFRCDPISEHNRLYWYRQTLGQGPEFLTYFQNEAQLEKSRLLSDRFSAERPKGSFSTLEIQRTEQGDSAMYLCASSLGASGGPVRETQYFGPGTRLLVL.

The chain carries TRBV4-3 and TRBJ1-1, with D tentatively TRBD1 (5 bases). The germline gives CDR1 LGHNA, CDR2 YSLEER. The CDR3 is 15 residues long. The germline V and J ends were trimmed by 0 bases and 0 bases, with 8 bases remaining between them. The CDR3 coding sequence is TGCGCCAGCAGCCAAGATAAGGGGATGAACACTGAAGCTTTCTTT. Translating it yields CASSQDKGMNTEAFF.

This clone was recorded once. The chain is built from TRBV27 and TRBJ1-1; TRBD1 is a possible D gene (6 bases). The CDR3 is 14 amino acids. Trimming stripped 5 bases from V and 6 bases from J, with 16 bases between. The V gene's germline CDR1 is MNHEY and CDR2 SMNVEV (reference sequence). CDR3 in amino acids: CASSGNRVRAEAFF. The DNA for the CDR3 is TGTGCCAGCAGTGGTAACAGGGTACGGGCTGAAGCTTTCTTT.

V is TRBV13 and J is TRBJ2-3, with D unresolved. V was pared by 6 bases and J by 4 bases, with 14 bases between. CDR3 length: 14 residues. CDR1 and CDR2 (germline): PRHDT, FYEKMQ (reference sequence). DNA of the CDR3: TGTGCCAGCAGTTACAATTTACACGCAGATACGCAGTATTTT. Amino acid sequence: CASSYNLHADTQYF.

As for this clone: A read error may account for a junction end that differs from germline. The chain carries TRBV15 and TRBJ1-4; no clear D. In germline, CDR1 is LNHNV, CDR2 YYDKDF (reference sequence). This CDR3 region has 15 residues. CDR3 nucleotide sequence: TGTGCCGCCAGGTCCACAGAAGCAACTAATGAAAAACTGTTTTTT. As protein: CAARSTEATNEKLFF.

This clone was found once. V gene TRBV7-6 combines with J gene TRBJ2-5; D is possibly TRBD2 (6 bases). Trimming shortened V by 5 bases and J by 5 bases, and 12 bases separated the two germline ends. The CDR3 loop spans 13 amino acids. Germline V gives CDR1 SGHVS, CDR2 FNYEAQ. The CDR3 is CASSPHGGETQYF. The CDR3 nucleotides are TGTGCCAGCAGCCCCCACGGAGGGGAGACCCAGTACTTC.

A remark on this clone: One end of the junction does not line up with germline, which may come from a read error. The chain has TRBV7-9 and TRBJ2-5; TRBD2 is a possible D gene (6 bases). CDR3 length equals 12 residues. Germline V gene data show CDR1 as SEHNR and CDR2 as FQNEAQ (reference sequence). The CDR3 is CSSSFGGETQYF. CDR3 DNA sequence: TGTTCCAGCAGCTTTGGGGGGGAGACCCAGTACTTC. Variable domain in full (rest from reference TRBV7-9 and TRBJ2-5): DTGVSQNPRHKITKRGQNVTFRCDPISEHNRLYWYRQTLGQGPEFLTYFQNEAQLEKSRLLSDRFSAERPKGSFSTLEIQRTEQGDSAMYLCSSSFGGETQYFGPGTRLLVL.

The chain has TRBV5-1 and TRBJ1-2; the match to TRBD1 covers 9 bases. Germline CDR1 is SGHRS and CDR2 is YFSETQ. The length of the CDR3 is 13 residues. Trimming removed 4 bases from V and 8 bases from J; junction bases left unmatched: 6. Here the CDR3 reads CASSPGTGRGYTF. CDR3 nucleotide sequence: TGCGCCAGCAGCCCGGGGACAGGGCGCGGCTACACCTTC.

The genes are TRBV10-1 and TRBJ1-6, with 9 positions matching TRBD1. J was trimmed by 6 bases and V by 2 bases; bases with no gene match: 2. The germline V gene has CDR1 WNHNN and CDR2 SYGVQD (reference sequence). This CDR3 has 15 residues. The CDR3 here is CASSEGTGINSPLHF. The DNA of the CDR3 is TGCGCCAGCAGTGAGGGGACAGGGATTAATTCACCCCTCCACTTT.

The rearrangement joins TRBV10-3 to TRBJ1-5, with a weak D call TRBD1 (5 bases). Trimming left V 4 bases short and J 5 bases short, with 9 bases between. CDR3 length: 13 residues. In germline, CDR1 is ENHRY, CDR2 SYGVKD. The CDR3 DNA is TGTGCCATCAGTGGGGGGGTAGATCAGCCCCAGCATTTT. It yields the protein CAISGGVDQPQHF.

The rearrangement joins TRBV6-1 to TRBJ1-6; 7 nucleotides line up with TRBD1. Germline CDR1 reads MNHNS; CDR2 reads SASEGT. This CDR3 comprises 15 residues. V dropped 7 bases and J dropped 9; count of bases not matched to a gene: 12. The CDR3 DNA reads as TGTGCCAGCAAGGGGTCCACAGGGGAAAGTTCACCCCTCCACTTT. Translation gives CASKGSTGESSPLHF.

The CDR3 region has the DNA TGTGCCAGCATCACAGACTGGGGGGGAACTGAAGCTTTCTTT. This gives the protein CASITDWGGTEAFF. The chain recombines TRBV6-1 with TRBJ1-1; TRBD1 might be the D (5 bases). V was cut by 7 bases and J by 5 bases, with 17 bases left in between. Per germline, CDR1 MNHNS and CDR2 SASEGT. The CDR3 totals 14 residues.

The chain combines TRBV27 with TRBJ1-3; tentative D call: TRBD1 (6 bases). V was shortened by 0 bases and J by 4 bases, with 13 bases between the two germline ends. This CDR3 has 16 residues. CDR1 and CDR2 (germline): MNHEY, SMNVEV (reference sequence). CDR3 nucleotides: TGTGCCAGCAGTTTATCGCTGCCAGGGGACGGAAACACCATATATTTT. It yields the protein CASSLSLPGDGNTIYF.

The rearrangement uses TRBV5-1 and TRBJ2-5, with 7 nucleotides matching TRBD2. J was trimmed by 2 bases and V by 3 bases; bases with no gene match: 4. CDR3 length: 14 residues. Germline lookup yields CDR1 SGHRS and CDR2 YFSETQ. Here the CDR3 DNA reads TGCGCCAGCAGCTCACTAGCGCTTCAAGAGACCCAGTACTTC. Translating it yields CASSSLALQETQYF.

The gene calls are TRBV5-1 and TRBJ2-1; TRBD1 is a possible D gene (5 bases). The CDR3 extends over 14 amino acids. V lost 0 bases, J lost 5 bases, and 9 bases lay in between. Germline loops: CDR1 SGHRS, CDR2 YFSETQ. CDR3 in amino acids: CASSLVTGNNEQFF. CDR3 in DNA: TGCGCCAGCAGCTTGGTCACAGGAAACAATGAGCAGTTCTTC.